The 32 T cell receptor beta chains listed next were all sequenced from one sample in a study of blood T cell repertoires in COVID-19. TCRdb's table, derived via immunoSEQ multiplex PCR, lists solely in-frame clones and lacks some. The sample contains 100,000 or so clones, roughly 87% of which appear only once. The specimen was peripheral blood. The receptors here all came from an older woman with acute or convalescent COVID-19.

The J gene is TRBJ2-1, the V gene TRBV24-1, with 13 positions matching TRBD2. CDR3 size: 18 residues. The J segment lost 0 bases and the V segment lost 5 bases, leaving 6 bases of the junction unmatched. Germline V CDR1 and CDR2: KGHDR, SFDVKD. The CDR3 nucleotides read TGTGCCACCAGTGGTACCGGGACTAGCGGGACCTCCTACAATGAGCAGTTCTTC. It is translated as CATSGTGTSGTSYNEQFF.

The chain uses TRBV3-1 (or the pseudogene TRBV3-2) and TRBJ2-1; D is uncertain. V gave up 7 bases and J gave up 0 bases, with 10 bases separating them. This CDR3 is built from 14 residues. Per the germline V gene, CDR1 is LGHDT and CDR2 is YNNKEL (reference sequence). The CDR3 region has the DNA TGTGCCAGCACTAGGTCAAGCTCCTACAATGAGCAGTTCTTC. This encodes CASTRSSSYNEQFF.

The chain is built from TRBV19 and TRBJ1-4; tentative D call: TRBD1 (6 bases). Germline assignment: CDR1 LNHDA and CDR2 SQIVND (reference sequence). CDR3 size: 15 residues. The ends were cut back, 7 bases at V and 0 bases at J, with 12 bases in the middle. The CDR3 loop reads CASMRGLATNEKLFF. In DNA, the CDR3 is TGTGCCAGTATGCGGGGGCTTGCAACTAATGAAAAACTGTTTTTT.

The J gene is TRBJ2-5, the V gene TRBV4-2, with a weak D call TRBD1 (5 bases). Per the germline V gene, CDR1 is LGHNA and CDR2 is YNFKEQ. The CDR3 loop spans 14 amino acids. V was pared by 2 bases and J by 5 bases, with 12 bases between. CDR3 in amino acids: CASSQNRTRETQYF. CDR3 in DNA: TGTGCCAGCAGCCAAAACAGGACAAGGGAGACCCAGTACTTC.

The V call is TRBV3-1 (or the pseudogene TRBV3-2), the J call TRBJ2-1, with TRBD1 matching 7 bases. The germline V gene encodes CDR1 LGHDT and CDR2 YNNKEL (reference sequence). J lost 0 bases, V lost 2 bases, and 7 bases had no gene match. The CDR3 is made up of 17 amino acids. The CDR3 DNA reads TGTGCCAGCAGCCAATATCCGACAGGGAGCTCCTACAATGAGCAGTTCTTC. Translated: CASSQYPTGSSYNEQFF.

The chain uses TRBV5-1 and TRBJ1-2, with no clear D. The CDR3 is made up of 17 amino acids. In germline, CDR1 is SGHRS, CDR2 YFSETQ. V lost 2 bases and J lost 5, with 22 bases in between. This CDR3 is CASSFGGDYLLGYGYTF. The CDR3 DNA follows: TGCGCCAGCAGCTTTGGAGGAGACTACCTTCTTGGGTATGGCTACACCTTC.

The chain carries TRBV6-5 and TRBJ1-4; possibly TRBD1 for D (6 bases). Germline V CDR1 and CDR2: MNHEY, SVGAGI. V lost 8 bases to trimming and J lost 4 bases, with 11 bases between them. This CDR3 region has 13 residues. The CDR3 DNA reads TGTGCCAGCCAACGGACAGATAATGAAAAACTGTTTTTT. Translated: CASQRTDNEKLFF.

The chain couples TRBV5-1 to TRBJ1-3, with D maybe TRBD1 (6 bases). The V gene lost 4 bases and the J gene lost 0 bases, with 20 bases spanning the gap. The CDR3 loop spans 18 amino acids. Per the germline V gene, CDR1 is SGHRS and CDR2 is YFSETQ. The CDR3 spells CASSAPPGQPNSGNTIYF. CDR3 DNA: TGCGCCAGCAGCGCGCCCCCCGGACAGCCTAACTCTGGAAACACCATATATTTT.

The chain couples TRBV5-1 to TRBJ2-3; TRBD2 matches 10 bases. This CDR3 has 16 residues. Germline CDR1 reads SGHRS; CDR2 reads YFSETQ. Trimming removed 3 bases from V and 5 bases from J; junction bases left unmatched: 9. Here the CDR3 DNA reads TGCGCCAGCAGCTCCCGAGCGGGAGGGCGGGGAGATACGCAGTATTTT. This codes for CASSSRAGGRGDTQYF.

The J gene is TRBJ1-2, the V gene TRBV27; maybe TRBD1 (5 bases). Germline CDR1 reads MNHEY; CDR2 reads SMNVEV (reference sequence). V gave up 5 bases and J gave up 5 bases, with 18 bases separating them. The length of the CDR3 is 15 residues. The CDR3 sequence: CASSGGAAGEYGYTF. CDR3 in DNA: TGTGCCAGCAGTGGCGGGGCGGCCGGGGAGTATGGCTACACCTTC.

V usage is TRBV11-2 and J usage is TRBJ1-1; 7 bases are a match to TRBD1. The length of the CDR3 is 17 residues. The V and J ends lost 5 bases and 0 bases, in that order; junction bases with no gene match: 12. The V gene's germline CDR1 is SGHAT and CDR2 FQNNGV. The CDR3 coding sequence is TGTGCCAGCAGCCTAATCAACAGGGGATCCATGAACACTGAAGCTTTCTTT. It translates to CASSLINRGSMNTEAFF. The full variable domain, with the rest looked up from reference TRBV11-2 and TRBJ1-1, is EAGVAQSPRYKIIEKRQSVAFWCNPISGHATLYWYQQILGQGPKLLIQFQNNGVVDDSQLPKDRFSAERLKGVDSTLKIQPAKLEDSAVYLCASSLINRGSMNTEAFFGQGTRLTVV.

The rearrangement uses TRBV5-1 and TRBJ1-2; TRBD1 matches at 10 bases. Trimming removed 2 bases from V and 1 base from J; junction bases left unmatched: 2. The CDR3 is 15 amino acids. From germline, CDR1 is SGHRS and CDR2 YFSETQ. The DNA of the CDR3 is TGCGCCAGCAGCTTTGGGACAGGGGTTAACTATGGCTACACCTTC. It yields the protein CASSFGTGVNYGYTF.

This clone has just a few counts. The CDR3 DNA sequence: TGTGCCAGCAGCCCAAGGGAGGCGGGCACAGATACGCAGTATTTT. It specifies CASSPREAGTDTQYF. This chain joins TRBV4-2 and TRBJ2-3, with TRBD2 as a possible D gene (6 bases). V was clipped by 4 bases and J by 1 base, with 12 bases between them. CDR3 size: 15 residues. Germline V CDR1 and CDR2: LGHNA, YNFKEQ.

CDR3 DNA: TGCGCCAGCAGCCAAGAAGGCGGTGGAGCTAACTATGGCTACACCTTC. As protein: CASSQEGGGANYGYTF. This chain uses TRBV4-1 with TRBJ1-2; unclear D gene. V was clipped by 0 bases and J by 0 bases, with 11 bases between them. CDR1 and CDR2 from the germline V gene are MGHRA and YSYEKL. The length of the CDR3 is 16 residues.

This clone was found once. Here the CDR3 DNA reads TGCAGCGCCTACTCACAGGGACCCTCCTACGAGCAGTACTTC. This sequence encodes CSAYSQGPSYEQYF. V is TRBV29-1 and J is TRBJ2-7, with TRBD1 as a possible D gene (6 bases). CDR3 length equals 14 residues. CDR1 is SQVTM and CDR2 is ANQGSEA in the germline V gene. The ends were cut back, 7 bases at V and 0 bases at J, with 16 bases in the middle.

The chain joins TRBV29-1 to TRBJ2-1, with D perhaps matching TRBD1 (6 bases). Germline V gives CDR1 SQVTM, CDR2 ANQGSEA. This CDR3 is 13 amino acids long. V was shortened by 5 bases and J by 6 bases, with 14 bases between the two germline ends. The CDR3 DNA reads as TGCAGCGTTTACAGGGCAACGATCAATGAGCAGTTCTTC. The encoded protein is CSVYRATINEQFF.

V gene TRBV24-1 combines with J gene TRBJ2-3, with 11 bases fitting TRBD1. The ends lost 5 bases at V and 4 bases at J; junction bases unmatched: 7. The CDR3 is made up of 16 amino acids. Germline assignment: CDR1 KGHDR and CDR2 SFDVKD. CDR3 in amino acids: CATSGTGGAGSDTQYF. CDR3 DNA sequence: TGTGCCACCAGTGGGACAGGGGGCGCCGGTTCAGATACGCAGTATTTT.

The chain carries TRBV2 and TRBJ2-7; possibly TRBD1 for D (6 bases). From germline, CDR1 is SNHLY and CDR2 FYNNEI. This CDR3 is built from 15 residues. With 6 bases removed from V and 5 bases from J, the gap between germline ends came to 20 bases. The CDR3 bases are TGTGCCAGCAGACCGATAATATCCCAGGGGAACGAGCAGTACTTC. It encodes CASRPIISQGNEQYF.

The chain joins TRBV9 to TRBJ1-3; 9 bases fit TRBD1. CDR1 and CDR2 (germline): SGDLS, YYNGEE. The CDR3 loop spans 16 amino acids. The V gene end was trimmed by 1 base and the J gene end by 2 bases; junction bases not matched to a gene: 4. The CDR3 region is CASSVLGTGTGNTIYF. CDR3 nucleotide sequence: TGTGCCAGCAGCGTACTAGGGACAGGGACTGGAAACACCATATATTTT.

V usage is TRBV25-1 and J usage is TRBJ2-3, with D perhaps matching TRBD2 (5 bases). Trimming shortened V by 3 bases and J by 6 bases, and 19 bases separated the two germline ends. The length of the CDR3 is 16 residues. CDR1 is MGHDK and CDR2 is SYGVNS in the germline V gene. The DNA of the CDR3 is TGTGCCAGCAGTGACGTCTCCCTAGCCCCGGGCGATACGCAGTATTTT. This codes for CASSDVSLAPGDTQYF.

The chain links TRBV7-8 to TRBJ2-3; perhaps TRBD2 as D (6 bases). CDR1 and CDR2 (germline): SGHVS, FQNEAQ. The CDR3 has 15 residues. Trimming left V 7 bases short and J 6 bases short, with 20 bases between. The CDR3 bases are TGTGCCAGCAAACGGGAGCGCCGAATGGGGGATACGCAGTATTTT. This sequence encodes CASKRERRMGDTQYF.

The CDR3 protein is CASSQYSGGAGSGNTIYF. The CDR3 bases are TGTGCCAGCAGCCAGTATTCGGGGGGCGCCGGCTCTGGAAACACCATATATTTT. The rearrangement uses TRBV3-1 (or the pseudogene TRBV3-2) and TRBJ1-3, with D possibly being TRBD1 (6 bases). The V gene lost 3 bases and the J gene lost 0 bases, with 18 bases spanning the gap. Germline V CDR1 and CDR2: LGHDT, YNNKEL (reference sequence). The CDR3 loop spans 18 amino acids.

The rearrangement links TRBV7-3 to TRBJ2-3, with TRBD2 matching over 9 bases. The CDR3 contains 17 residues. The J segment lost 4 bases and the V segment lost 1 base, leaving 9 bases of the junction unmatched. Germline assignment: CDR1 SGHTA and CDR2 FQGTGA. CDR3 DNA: TGTGCCAGCAGCTTAATCGGGACGACTAGCGGCTCAGATACGCAGTATTTT. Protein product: CASSLIGTTSGSDTQYF.

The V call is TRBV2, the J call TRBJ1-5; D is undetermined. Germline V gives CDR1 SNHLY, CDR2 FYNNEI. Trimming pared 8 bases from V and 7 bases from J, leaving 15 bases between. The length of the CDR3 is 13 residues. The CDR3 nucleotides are TGTGCCAGCTTGCAGGATTTAGGACAGCCCCAGCATTTT. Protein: CASLQDLGQPQHF.

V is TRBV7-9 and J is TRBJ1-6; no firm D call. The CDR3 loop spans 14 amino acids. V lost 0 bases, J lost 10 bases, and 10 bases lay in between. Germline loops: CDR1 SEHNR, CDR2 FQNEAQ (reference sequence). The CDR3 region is CASSLASASSPLHF. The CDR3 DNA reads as TGTGCCAGCAGCTTAGCGTCGGCTAGCTCACCCCTCCACTTT.

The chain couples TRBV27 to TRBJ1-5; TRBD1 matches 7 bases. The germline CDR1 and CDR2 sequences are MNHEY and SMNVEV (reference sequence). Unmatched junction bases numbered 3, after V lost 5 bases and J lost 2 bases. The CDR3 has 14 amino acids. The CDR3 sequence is CASSRQGGNQPQHF. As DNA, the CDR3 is TGTGCCAGCAGTCGGCAGGGGGGCAATCAGCCCCAGCATTTT.

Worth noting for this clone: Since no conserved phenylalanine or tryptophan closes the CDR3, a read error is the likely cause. This CDR3 reads CASSPGQSYGYTL. Here the CDR3 DNA reads TGTGCCAGCAGTCCTGGACAGAGTTATGGCTACACCCTC. The V and J genes are TRBV14 and TRBJ1-2, with D tentatively TRBD1 (6 bases). The CDR3 contains 13 residues. The V end was cut by 6 bases, the J end by 5 bases, with 13 bases between. In germline, CDR1 is SGHDN, CDR2 FVKESK.

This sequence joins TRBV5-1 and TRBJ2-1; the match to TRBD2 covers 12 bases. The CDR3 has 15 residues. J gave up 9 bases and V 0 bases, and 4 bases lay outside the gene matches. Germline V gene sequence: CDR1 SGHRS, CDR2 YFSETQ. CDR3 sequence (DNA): TGCGCCAGCAGCTTGGGACTAGCGGGAGTTAGTGAGCAGTTCTTC. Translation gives CASSLGLAGVSEQFF.

The CDR3 region is CASSQLTTGELFF. As DNA, the CDR3 is TGTGCCAGCAGCCAATTGACTACCGGGGAGCTGTTTTTT. The J gene is TRBJ2-2, the V gene TRBV3-1 (or the pseudogene TRBV3-2); D not resolved. Germline CDR1 is LGHDT and CDR2 is YNNKEL (reference sequence). Deletions cut 2 bases from V and 5 bases from J, with 6 bases between. This CDR3 region has 13 residues.

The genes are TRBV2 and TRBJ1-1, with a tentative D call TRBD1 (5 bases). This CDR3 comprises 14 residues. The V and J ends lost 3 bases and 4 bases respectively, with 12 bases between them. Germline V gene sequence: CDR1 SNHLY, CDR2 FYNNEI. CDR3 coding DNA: TGTGCCAGCAGTGAGGGGGGAAGGCGCACTGAAGCTTTCTTT. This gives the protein CASSEGGRRTEAFF. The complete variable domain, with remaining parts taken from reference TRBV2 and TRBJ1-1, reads EPEVTQTPSHQVTQMGQEVILRCVPISNHLYFYWYRQILGQKVEFLVSFYNNEISEKSEIFDDQFSVERPDGSNFTLKIRSTKLEDSAMYFCASSEGGRRTEAFFGQGTRLTVV.

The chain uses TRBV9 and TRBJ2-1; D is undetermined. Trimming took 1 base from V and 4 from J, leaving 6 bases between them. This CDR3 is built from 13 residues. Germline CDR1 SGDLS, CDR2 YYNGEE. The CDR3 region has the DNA TGTGCCAGCAGCGTAATCAGGTACAATGAGCAGTTCTTC. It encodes CASSVIRYNEQFF.

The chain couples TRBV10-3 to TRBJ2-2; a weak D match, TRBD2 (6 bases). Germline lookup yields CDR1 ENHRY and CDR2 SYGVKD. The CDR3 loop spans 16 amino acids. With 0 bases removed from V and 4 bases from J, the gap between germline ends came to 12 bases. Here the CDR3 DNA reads TGTGCCATCAGTGAGTCTTCGGGACTGGGCACCGGGGAGCTGTTTTTT. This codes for CAISESSGLGTGELFF.